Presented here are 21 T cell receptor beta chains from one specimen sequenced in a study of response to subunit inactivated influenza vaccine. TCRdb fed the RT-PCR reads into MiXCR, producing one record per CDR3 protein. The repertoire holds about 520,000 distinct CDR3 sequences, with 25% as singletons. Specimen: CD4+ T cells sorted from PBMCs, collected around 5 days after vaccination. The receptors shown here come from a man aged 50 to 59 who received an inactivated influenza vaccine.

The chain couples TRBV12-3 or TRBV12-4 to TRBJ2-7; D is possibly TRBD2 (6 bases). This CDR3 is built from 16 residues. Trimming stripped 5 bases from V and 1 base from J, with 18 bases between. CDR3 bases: TGTGCCAGCAGTGGACGGGAGACAGAAGGGTCCTACGAGCAGTACTTC. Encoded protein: CASSGRETEGSYEQYF.

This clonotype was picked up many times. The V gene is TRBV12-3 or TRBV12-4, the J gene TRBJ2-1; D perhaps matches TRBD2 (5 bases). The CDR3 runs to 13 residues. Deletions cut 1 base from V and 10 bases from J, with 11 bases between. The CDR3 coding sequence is TGTGCCAGCAGTTTAGGCGGCTCGGGGGAGCAGTTCTTC. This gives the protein CASSLGGSGEQFF.

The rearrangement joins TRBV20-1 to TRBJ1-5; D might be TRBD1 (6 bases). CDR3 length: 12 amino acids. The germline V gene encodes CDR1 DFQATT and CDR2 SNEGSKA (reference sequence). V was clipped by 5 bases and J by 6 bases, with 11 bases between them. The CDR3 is CSAWDTAQPQHF. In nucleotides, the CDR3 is TGCAGTGCTTGGGACACGGCTCAGCCCCAGCATTTT.

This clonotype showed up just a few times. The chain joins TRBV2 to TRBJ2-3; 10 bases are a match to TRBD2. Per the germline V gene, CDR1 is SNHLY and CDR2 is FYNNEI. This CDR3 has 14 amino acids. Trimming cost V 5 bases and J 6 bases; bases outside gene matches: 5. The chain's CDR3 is CASSSLAGEDTQYF. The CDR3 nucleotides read TGTGCCAGCAGTAGTCTAGCGGGGGAGGATACGCAGTATTTT.

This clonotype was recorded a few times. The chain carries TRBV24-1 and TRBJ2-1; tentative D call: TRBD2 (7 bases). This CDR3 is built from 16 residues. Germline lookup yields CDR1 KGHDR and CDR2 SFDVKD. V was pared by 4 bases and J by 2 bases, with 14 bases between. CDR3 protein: CATSDATGGTYNEQFF. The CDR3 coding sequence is TGTGCCACCAGTGACGCGACGGGGGGCACCTACAATGAGCAGTTCTTC.

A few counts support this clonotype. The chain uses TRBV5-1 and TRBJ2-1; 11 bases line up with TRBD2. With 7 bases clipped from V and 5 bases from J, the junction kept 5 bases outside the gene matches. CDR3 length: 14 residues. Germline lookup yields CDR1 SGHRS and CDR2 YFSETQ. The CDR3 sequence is CASRPGLADNEQFF. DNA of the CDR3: TGCGCCAGCCGACCGGGACTAGCGGACAATGAGCAGTTCTTC. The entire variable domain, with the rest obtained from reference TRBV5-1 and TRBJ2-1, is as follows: KAGVTQTPRYLIKTRGQQVTLSCSPISGHRSVSWYQQTPGQGLQFLFEYFSETQRNKGNFPGRFSGRQFSNSRSEMNVSTLELGDSALYLCASRPGLADNEQFFGPGTRLTVL.

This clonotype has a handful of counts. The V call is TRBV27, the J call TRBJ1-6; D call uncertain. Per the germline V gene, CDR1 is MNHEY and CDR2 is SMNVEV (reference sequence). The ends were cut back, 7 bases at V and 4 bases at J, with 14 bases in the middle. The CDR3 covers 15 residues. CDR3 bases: TGTGCCAGCAACCCCTCCGGTCGTTATAATTCACCCCTCCACTTT. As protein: CASNPSGRYNSPLHF.

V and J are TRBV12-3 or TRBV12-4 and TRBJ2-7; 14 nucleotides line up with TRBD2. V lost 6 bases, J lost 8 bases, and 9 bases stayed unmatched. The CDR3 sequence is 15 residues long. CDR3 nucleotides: TGTGCCAGCAGCGTGGGGACTAGCGGGAGTCATAAGCAGTACTTC. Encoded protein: CASSVGTSGSHKQYF.

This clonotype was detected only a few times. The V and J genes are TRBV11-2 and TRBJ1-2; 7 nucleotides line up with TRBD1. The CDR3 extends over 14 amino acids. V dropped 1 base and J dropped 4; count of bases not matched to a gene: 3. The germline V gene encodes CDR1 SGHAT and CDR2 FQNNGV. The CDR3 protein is CASSLGGTVYGYTF. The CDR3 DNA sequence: TGTGCCAGCAGCTTAGGAGGGACAGTCTATGGCTACACCTTC.

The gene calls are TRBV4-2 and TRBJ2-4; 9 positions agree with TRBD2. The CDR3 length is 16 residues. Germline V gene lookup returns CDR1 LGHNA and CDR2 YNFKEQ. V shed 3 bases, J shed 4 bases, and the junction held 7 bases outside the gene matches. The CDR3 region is CASSQTASGVKNIQYF. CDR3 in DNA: TGTGCCAGCAGCCAGACGGCTAGCGGGGTAAAAAACATTCAGTACTTC.

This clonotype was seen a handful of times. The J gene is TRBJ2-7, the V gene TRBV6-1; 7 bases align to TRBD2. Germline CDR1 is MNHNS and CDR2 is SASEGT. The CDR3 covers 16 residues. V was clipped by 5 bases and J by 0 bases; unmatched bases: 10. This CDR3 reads CASSPSSGRSSYEQYF. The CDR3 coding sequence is TGTGCCAGCAGTCCCTCTAGCGGAAGGAGCTCCTACGAGCAGTACTTC.

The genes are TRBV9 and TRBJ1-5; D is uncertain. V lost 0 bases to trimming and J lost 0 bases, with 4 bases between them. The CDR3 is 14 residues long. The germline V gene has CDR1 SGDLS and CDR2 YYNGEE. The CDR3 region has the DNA TGTGCCAGCAGCGTAGACGGTAGCAATCAGCCCCAGCATTTT. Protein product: CASSVDGSNQPQHF.

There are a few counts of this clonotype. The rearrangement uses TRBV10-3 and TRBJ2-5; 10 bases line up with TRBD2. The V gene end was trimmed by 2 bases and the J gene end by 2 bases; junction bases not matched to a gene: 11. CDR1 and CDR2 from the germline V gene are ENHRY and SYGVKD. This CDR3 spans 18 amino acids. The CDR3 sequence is CAISEGRGAGGGQETQYF. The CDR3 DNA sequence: TGTGCCATCAGTGAGGGAAGAGGAGCGGGGGGGGGACAAGAGACCCAGTACTTC.

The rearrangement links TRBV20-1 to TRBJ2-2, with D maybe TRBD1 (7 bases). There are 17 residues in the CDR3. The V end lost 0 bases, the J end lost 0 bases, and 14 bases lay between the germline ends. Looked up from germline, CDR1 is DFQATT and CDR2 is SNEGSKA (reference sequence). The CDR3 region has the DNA TGCAGTGCTAGAGATCGCAGGGGGGATGCGAACACCGGGGAGCTGTTTTTT. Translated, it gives CSARDRRGDANTGELFF.

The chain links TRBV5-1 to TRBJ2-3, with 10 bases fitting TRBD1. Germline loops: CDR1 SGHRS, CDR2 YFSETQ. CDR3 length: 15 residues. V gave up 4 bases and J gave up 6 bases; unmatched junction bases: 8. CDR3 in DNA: TGCGCCAGCAGCATACGACAGGGGGCAATTGATACGCAGTATTTT. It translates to CASSIRQGAIDTQYF. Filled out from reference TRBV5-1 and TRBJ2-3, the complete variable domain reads KAGVTQTPRYLIKTRGQQVTLSCSPISGHRSVSWYQQTPGQGLQFLFEYFSETQRNKGNFPGRFSGRQFSNSRSEMNVSTLELGDSALYLCASSIRQGAIDTQYFGPGTRLTVL.

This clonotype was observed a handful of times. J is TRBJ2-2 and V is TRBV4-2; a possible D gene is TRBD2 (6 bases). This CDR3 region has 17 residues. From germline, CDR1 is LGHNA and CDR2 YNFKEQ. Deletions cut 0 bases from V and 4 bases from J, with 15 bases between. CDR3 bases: TGTGCCAGCAGCCAAGATATTGGAGGGGCGCTCACCGGGGAGCTGTTTTTT. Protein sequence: CASSQDIGGALTGELFF.

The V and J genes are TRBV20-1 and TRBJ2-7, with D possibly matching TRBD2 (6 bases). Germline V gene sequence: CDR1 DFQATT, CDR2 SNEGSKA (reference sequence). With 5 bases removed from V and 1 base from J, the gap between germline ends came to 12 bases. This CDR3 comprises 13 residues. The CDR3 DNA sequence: TGCAGTGCTGCGGACTATCCATCCTACGAGCAGTACTTC. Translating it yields CSAADYPSYEQYF.

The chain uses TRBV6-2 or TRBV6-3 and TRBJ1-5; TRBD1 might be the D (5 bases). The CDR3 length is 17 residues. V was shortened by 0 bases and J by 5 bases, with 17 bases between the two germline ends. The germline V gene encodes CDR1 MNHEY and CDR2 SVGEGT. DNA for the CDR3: TGTGCCAGCAGTTACTCGAGTAAGGTAGAGGGACATCAGCCCCAGCATTTT. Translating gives CASSYSSKVEGHQPQHF.

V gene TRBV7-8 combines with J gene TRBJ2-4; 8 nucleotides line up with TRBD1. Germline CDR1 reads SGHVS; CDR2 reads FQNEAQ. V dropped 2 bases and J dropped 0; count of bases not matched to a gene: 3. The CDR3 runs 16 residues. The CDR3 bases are TGTGCCAGCAGCTTACAAGACAGGGGAGCCAAAAACATTCAGTACTTC. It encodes CASSLQDRGAKNIQYF.

DNA for the CDR3: TGTGCCAGCAGTCCCTTGGCGGGGATGAACACCGGGGAGCTGTTTTTT. This encodes CASSPLAGMNTGELFF. The chain has TRBV12-3 or TRBV12-4 and TRBJ2-2; a weak D match, TRBD2 (6 bases). Trimming left V 5 bases short and J 1 base short, with 14 bases between. This CDR3 is built from 16 residues.

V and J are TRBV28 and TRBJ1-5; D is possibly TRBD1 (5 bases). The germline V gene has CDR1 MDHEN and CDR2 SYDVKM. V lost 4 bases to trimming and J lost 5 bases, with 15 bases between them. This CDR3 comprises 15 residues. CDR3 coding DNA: TGTGCCAGCAGTTCCCTGGGATCGGGGGATCAGCCCCAGCATTTT. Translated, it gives CASSSLGSGDQPQHF. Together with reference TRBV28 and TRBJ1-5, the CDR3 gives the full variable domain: DVKVTQSSRYLVKRTGEKVFLECVQDMDHENMFWYRQDPGLGLRLIYFSYDVKMKEKGDIPEGYSVSREKKERFSLILESASTNQTSMYLCASSSLGSGDQPQHFGDGTRLSIL.